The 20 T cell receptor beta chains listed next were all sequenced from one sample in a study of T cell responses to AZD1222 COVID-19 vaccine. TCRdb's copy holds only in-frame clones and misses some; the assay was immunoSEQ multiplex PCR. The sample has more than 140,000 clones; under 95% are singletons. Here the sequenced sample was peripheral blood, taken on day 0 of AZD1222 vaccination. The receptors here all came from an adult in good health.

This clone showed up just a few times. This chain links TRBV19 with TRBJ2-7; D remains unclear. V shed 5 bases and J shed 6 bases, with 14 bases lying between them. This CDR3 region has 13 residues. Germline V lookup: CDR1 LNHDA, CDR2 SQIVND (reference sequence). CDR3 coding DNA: TGTGCCAGTAGTCCGCACCTCCCTGGCGAGCAGTACTTC. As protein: CASSPHLPGEQYF.

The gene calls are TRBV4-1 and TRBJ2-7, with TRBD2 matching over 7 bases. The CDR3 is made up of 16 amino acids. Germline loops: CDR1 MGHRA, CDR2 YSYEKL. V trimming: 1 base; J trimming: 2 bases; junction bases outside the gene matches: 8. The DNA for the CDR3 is TGCGCCAGCAGCCAAGGTCGGGGAGGGCCTCCCTACGAGCAGTACTTC. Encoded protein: CASSQGRGGPPYEQYF.

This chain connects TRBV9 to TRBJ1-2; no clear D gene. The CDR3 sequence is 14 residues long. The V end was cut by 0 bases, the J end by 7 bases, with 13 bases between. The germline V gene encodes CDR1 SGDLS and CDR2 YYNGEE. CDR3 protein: CASSVDWELSGYTF. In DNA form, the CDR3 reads TGTGCCAGCAGCGTAGATTGGGAACTAAGTGGCTACACCTTC.

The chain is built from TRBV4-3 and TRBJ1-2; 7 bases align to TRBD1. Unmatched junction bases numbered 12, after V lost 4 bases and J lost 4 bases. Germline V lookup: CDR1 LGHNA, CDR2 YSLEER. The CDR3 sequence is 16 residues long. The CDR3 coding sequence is TGCGCCAGCAGCCCCTCAACAGGGGACAGTAGCTATGGCTACACCTTC. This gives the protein CASSPSTGDSSYGYTF.

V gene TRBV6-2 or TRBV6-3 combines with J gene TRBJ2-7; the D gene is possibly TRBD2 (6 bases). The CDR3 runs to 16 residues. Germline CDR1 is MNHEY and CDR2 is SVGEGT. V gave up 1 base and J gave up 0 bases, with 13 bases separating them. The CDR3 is CASSYFGGSSSYEQYF. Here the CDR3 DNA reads TGTGCCAGCAGTTACTTTGGGGGGTCGAGCTCCTACGAGCAGTACTTC.

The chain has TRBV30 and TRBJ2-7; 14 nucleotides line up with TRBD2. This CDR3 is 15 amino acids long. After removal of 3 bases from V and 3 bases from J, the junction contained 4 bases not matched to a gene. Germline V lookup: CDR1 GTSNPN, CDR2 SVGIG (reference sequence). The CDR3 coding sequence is TGTGCCTGGAGAGGGACTAGCGGGAGTAGCTACGAGCAGTACTTC. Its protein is CAWRGTSGSSYEQYF.

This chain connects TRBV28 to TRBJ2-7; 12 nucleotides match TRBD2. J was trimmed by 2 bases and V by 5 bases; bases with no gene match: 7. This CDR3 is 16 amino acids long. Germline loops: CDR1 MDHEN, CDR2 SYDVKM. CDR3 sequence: CASSIPTSGSPYEQYF. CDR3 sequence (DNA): TGTGCCAGCAGTATACCGACTAGCGGGAGCCCCTACGAGCAGTACTTC.

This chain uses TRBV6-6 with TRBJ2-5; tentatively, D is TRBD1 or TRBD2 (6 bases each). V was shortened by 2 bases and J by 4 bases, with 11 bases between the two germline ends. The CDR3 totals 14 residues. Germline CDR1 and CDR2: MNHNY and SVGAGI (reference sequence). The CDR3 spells CASSYEGGRETQYF. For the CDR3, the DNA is TGTGCCAGCAGTTACGAAGGGGGGAGAGAGACCCAGTACTTC.

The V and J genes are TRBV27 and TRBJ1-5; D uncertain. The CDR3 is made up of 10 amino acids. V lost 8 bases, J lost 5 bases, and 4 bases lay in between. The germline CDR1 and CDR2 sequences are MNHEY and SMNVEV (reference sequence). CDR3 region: CASAYQPQHF. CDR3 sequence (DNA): TGTGCCAGCGCTTATCAGCCCCAGCATTTT.

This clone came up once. The CDR3 bases are TGTGCCAGCAGCCTGTCAGGGGCTACACTCGGCAATCAGCCCCAGCATTTT. As protein: CASSLSGATLGNQPQHF. The chain is built from TRBV27 and TRBJ1-5, with D maybe TRBD1 (6 bases). Germline V gives CDR1 MNHEY, CDR2 SMNVEV (reference sequence). The germline V and J ends were trimmed by 6 bases and 2 bases, with 20 bases remaining between them. This CDR3 has 17 residues.

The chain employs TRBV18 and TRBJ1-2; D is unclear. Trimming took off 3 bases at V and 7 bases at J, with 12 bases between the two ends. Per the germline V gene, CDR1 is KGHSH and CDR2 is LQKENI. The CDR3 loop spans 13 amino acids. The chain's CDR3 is CASSPEINSGYTF. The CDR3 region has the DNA TGTGCCAGCTCACCGGAAATCAATTCTGGCTACACCTTC.

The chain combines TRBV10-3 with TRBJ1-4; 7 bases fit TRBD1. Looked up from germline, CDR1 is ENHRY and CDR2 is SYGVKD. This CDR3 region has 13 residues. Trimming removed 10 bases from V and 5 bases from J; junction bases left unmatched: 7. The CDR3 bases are TGTGCCACTTCGGGACAGTTGAATGAAAAACTGTTTTTT. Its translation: CATSGQLNEKLFF.

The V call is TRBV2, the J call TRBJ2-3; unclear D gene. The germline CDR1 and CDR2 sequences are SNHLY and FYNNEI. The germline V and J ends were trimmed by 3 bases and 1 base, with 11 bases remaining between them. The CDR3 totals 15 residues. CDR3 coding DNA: TGTGCCAGCAGTGAGGAAGGCTGGGGCACAGATACGCAGTATTTT. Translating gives CASSEEGWGTDTQYF.

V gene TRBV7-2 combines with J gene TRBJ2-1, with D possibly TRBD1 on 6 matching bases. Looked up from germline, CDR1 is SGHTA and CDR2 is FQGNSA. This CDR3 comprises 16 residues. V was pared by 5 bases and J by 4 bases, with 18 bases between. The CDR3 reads CASSLEQGSLYNEQFF. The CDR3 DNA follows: TGTGCCAGCAGCCTGGAGCAGGGGTCACTATACAATGAGCAGTTCTTC.

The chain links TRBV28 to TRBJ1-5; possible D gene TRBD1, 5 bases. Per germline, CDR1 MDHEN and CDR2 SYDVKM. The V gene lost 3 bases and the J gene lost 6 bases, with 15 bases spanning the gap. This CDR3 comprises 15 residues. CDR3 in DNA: TGTGCCAGCAGTTTGGGGGGGGGAATAGGTCAGCCCCAGCATTTT. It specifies CASSLGGGIGQPQHF.

DNA for the CDR3: TGTGCCAGCCGCCGGGAGGGGATTTCACCCCTCCACTTT. It translates to CASRREGISPLHF. This chain links TRBV28 with TRBJ1-6; tentative D call: TRBD1 (5 bases). Deletions cut 8 bases from V and 9 bases from J, with 14 bases between. This CDR3 comprises 13 residues. Germline CDR1 MDHEN, CDR2 SYDVKM.

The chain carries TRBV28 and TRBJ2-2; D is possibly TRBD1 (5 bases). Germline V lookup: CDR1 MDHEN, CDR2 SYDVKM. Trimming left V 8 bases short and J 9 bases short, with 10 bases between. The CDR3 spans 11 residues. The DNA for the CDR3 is TGTGCCAGCTCGACAGTGAGGGAGCTGTTTTTT. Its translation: CASSTVRELFF.

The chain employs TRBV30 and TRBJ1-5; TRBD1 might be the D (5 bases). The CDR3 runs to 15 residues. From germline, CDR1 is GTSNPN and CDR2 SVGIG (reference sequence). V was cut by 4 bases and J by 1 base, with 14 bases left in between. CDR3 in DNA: TGTGCCTGGACCCAGGGAGGGTTCAGCAATCAGCCCCAGCATTTT. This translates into CAWTQGGFSNQPQHF.

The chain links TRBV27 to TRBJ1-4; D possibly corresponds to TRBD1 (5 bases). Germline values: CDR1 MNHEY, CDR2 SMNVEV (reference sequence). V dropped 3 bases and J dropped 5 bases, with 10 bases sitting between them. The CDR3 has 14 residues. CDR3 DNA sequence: TGTGCCAGCAGTTTGGGGGGGTCAAATGAAAAACTGTTTTTT. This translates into CASSLGGSNEKLFF.

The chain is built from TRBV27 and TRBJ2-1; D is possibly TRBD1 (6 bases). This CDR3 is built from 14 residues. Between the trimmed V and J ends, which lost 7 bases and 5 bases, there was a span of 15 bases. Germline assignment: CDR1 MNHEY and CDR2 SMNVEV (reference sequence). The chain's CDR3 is CASISTGIDNEQFF. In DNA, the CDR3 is TGTGCCAGCATATCGACAGGTATCGACAATGAGCAGTTCTTC.